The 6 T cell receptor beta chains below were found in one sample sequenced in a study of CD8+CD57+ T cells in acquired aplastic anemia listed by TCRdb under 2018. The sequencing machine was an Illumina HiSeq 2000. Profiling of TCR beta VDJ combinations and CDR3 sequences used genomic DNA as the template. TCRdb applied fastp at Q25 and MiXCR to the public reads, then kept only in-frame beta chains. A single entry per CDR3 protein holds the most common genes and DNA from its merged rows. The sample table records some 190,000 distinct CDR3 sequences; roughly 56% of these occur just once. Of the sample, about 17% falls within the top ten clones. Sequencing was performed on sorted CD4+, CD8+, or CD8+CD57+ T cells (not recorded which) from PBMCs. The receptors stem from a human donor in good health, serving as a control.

The CDR3 sequence: CASSEAGAEDYGYTF. The CDR3 DNA sequence: TGTGCCAGCAGTGAAGCAGGGGCAGAAGACTATGGCTACACCTTC. J is TRBJ1-2 and V is TRBV7-3; D perhaps matches TRBD1 (6 bases). Germline V gene sequence: CDR1 SGHTA, CDR2 FQGTGA. V was shortened by 6 bases and J by 3 bases, with 17 bases between the two germline ends. The CDR3 contains 15 residues.

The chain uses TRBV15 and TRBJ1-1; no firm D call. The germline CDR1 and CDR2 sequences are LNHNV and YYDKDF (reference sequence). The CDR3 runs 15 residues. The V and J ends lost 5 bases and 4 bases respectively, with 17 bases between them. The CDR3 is CATSGTSAGFTEAFF. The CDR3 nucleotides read TGTGCCACCAGCGGCACCTCGGCCGGTTTCACTGAAGCTTTCTTT.

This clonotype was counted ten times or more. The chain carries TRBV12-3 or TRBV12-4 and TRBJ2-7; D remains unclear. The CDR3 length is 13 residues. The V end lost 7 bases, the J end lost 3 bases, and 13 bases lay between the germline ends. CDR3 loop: CASTIGQLYEQYF. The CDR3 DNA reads TGTGCCAGCACCATAGGGCAGCTCTACGAGCAGTACTTC.

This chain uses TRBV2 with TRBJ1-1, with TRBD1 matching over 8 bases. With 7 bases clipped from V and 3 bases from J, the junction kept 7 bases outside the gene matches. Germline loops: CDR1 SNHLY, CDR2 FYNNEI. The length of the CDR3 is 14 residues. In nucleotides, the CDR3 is TGTGCCAGCAACCAGGGGGCCCTGGACACTGAAGCTTTCTTT. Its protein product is CASNQGALDTEAFF.

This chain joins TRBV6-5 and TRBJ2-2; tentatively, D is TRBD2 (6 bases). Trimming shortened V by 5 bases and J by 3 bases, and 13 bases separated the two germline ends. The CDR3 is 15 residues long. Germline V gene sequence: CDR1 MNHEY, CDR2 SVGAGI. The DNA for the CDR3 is TGTGCCAGCAGTGAGGCGGGGTCCGACACCGGGGAGCTGTTTTTT. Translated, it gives CASSEAGSDTGELFF.

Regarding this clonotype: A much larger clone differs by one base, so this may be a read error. CDR3 in amino acids: CASRQGRGFSYDEQFF. The CDR3, as DNA: TGTGCCAGCAGGCAAGGTAGGGGATTCTCCTACGATGAGCAGTTCTTC. V gene TRBV28 combines with J gene TRBJ2-1; a weak D match, TRBD1 (5 bases). CDR3 length: 16 residues. Germline V gives CDR1 MDHEN, CDR2 SYDVKM. The full variable domain, rest sourced from reference TRBV28 and TRBJ2-1, is DVKVTQSSRYLVKRTGEKVFLECVQDMDHENMFWYRQDPGLGLRLIYFSYDVKMKEKGDIPEGYSVSREKKERFSLILESASTNQTSMYLCASRQGRGFSYDEQFFGPGTRLTVL.